This T cell receptor (beta chain) was sequenced during a study of blood T cell repertoires in COVID-19. Some clones are missing from TCRdb's copy, which holds only in-frame ones; the method was immunoSEQ multiplex PCR. The sample consists of about 87,000 clones, approximately 82% of them appearing once. The CDR3 loop spans 14 amino acids. The germline CDR1 and CDR2 sequences are LNHDA and SQIVND (reference sequence). Trimming cost V 5 bases and J 4 bases, with 14 bases left between them. This chain uses TRBV19 with TRBJ1-2; D remains ambiguous. This sequence originates from a woman between 65 and 79 years old with acute or convalescent COVID-19. The sequencing sample was made of peripheral blood. CDR3 in DNA: TGTGCCAGTAGTCCTTCGACTGGAGGCTATGGCTACACCTTC. It yields the protein CASSPSTGGYGYTF.